In this sample, the clone carrying this T cell receptor (beta chain) is medium-sized. TCRs were sequenced from a few patients responding to pembrolizumab. Some clones are missing from TCRdb's copy, which holds only in-frame ones; the method was immunoSEQ multiplex PCR. The sample includes tens of thousands of clones, roughly three quarters of them seen just once. This sample is drawn from a study of PD-1 blockade in mismatch repair-deficient tumors. This CDR3 spans 14 amino acids. CDR1 and CDR2 (germline): SNHLY, FYNNEI. V gave up 9 bases and J gave up 4 bases, with 18 bases separating them. The receptor was isolated from an adult with mismatch repair-deficient cancer. This chain links TRBV2 with TRBJ1-1; D is undetermined. The sample was peripheral blood, taken 4 weeks after starting pembrolizumab. The CDR3, as DNA: TGTGCCAGTACGCTCGCAGCTCTGGCCACTGAAGCTTTCTTT. It specifies CASTLAALATEAFF.